This TCR beta chain emerged from a study of blood T cell repertoires in COVID-19. The CDR3 loop spans 15 amino acids. V lost 1 base and J lost 6, with 15 bases in between. Germline V gene sequence: CDR1 SEHNR, CDR2 FQNEAQ (reference sequence). Profiling relied on immunoSEQ multiplex PCR, and the TCRdb table lists in-frame clones only, not all of them. Here the sample spans more than 85,000 clones, 75% to 85% being singletons. The clonotype was recovered from a woman aged 60-75 years with acute or convalescent COVID-19. Input material: peripheral blood. This chain connects TRBV7-9 to TRBJ1-2, with a possible D match to TRBD1 (6 bases). CDR3 sequence: CASSLVGDRWNGYTF. CDR3 nucleotides: TGTGCCAGCAGCTTAGTTGGTGACAGGTGGAATGGCTACACCTTC.